This is a list of T cell receptor beta chains from one sample in a study of regulatory T cells in long-lasting Graves disease. In TCRdb, the multiplex PCR reads were re-called with MiXCR into one record per CDR3 protein. The table records 410,000 or so distinct CDR3 sequences, about 15% of them present only once. These data also formed part of another study, on T cells in Graves' hyperthyroidism and ophthalmopathy.

Sample: peripheral blood mononuclear cells (PBMCs), taken at new diagnosis, from a patient treated with antithyroid drugs. The source of these receptors is a woman aged 30 to 39 with Graves disease. The CDR3 runs from the conserved cysteine through the conserved F or W. A D gene is named only where the DNA matches it firmly. Clone size is given for some rows only: seen once, a few or many times, or a class if the clone is expanded.

d_call	v_call	j_call	clone_size	cdr3_nt	cdr3_aa
-	TRBV6-9	TRBJ1-6	many	TGTGCCAGCAGTTACTCGAAGTGGAAGAGCTCCTATAATTCACCCCTCCACTTT	CASSYSKWKSSYNSPLHF
-	TRBV7-8	TRBJ2-5	many	TGTGCCAGCAGCCTACAGGGTATCCGAGAGACCCAGTACTTC	CASSLQGIRETQYF
-	TRBV5-1	TRBJ2-7	many	TGCGCCAGCAGCCTGGGGCCCGGGTTAAGTTACGAGCAGTACTTC	CASSLGPGLSYEQYF
TRBD1	TRBV5-1	TRBJ1-5	many	TGTGCCAGCAGCCCGGGACAGGGGGAGTCCTTGAGTGTAGCCCAGCCCCAGCATTTT	CASSPGQGESLSVAQPQHF
TRBD2	TRBV29-1	TRBJ2-2	-	TGCAGCGCCCGGGGACTAGCGGGATCTTTGGCCGGGGAGCTGTTTTTT	CSARGLAGSLAGELFF
-	TRBV5-4	TRBJ1-3	few	TGTGCCAGCAGCTTTACAGGGGGAAACACCATATATTTT	CASSFTGGNTIYF
-	TRBV20-1	TRBJ2-5	many	TGCAGTGCTAGAAACCCCGGGAGCACAGAGACCCAGTACTTC	CSARNPGSTETQYF
TRBD2	TRBV20-1	TRBJ2-7	few	TGCAGTGCTATGGGACTAGCGGAGACCTACGAGCAGTACTTC	CSAMGLAETYEQYF
TRBD2	TRBV7-2	TRBJ2-3	-	TGTGCCAGCAGTATAGCGGGACACAGGACAGATACGCAGTATTTT	CASSIAGHRTDTQYF
TRBD1	TRBV9	TRBJ1-5	-	TGTGCCAGCAGCGTAGGAGGAGGGGGACAGACGTTCAATCAGCCCCAGCATTTT	CASSVGGGGQTFNQPQHF
-	TRBV7-3	TRBJ2-7	many	TGTGCCAGCAGCTTAAACCCCTGCCCCTACGAGCAGTACTTC	CASSLNPCPYEQYF
TRBD1	TRBV12-3/TRBV12-4	TRBJ2-1	few	TGTGCCAGCAGTCCCGGGACAGATAGCAATGAGCAGTTCTTC	CASSPGTDSNEQFF
-	TRBV20-1	TRBJ1-1	many	TGCGGACCCACAGGTAACACTGAAGCTTTCTTT	CGPTGNTEAFF
TRBD1	TRBV7-9	TRBJ2-2	few	TGTGCCAGCGGCTCCCAAGACAGGGAATTGTCCGGGGAGCTGTTTTTT	CASGSQDRELSGELFF
TRBD2	TRBV20-1	TRBJ2-1	few	TGCAGTGCTAGAACACGACTAGCGGGAGAATCTAATGAGCAGTTCTTC	CSARTRLAGESNEQFF
-	TRBV29-1	TRBJ1-3	once	TGCAGCGTCTACTTCCACTCTGGAAACGCCATATATTTT	CSVYFHSGNAIYF
-	TRBV7-8	TRBJ2-6	many	TGTGCCAGCAGCCCCCGGGGGCAATGGATTCCCTCTGGGGCCAACGTCCTGACTTTC	CASSPRGQWIPSGANVLTF
-	TRBV4-1	TRBJ2-5	-	TGCGCCAGCAGCGATGCCTGGAAAGAGACCCAGTACTTC	CASSDAWKETQYF
-	TRBV30	TRBJ1-6	many	TGTGCCTGGGGACGGGCCCTCGGGAATTCGCCACCCCTCCACTTT	CAWGRALGNSPPLHF
-	TRBV24-1	TRBJ2-2	-	TGTGCCACCAGTGACCTGACAGCGAAAGCGAACACCGGGGAGCTGTTTTTT	CATSDLTAKANTGELFF
TRBD2	TRBV20-1	TRBJ2-1	-	TGCAGTGCTAGCGGGACTACCAACAATGAGCAGTTCTTC	CSASGTTNNEQFF
-	TRBV20-1	TRBJ2-4	many	TGCAGTGCTAGAAGTTTGGCGGGGACCTACATTCAGTACTTC	CSARSLAGTYIQYF
TRBD2	TRBV5-1	TRBJ2-5	-	TGCGCCAGCAGCTCCTCCTCTGGATCCGGGAGGGAGACCCAGTACTTC	CASSSSSGSGRETQYF
-	TRBV6-1	TRBJ2-7	many	TGTGCCAGCAGGTTGGAGGGGACTCCCTACGAGCAGTACTTC	CASRLEGTPYEQYF
TRBD2	TRBV2	TRBJ2-5	many	TGTGCCACCCTCAGATCCGGGACTAGCGGGAGCCGCCGCCCCACTTGGTCCCAAGAGACCCAGTACTTC	CATLRSGTSGSRRPTWSQETQYF
-	TRBV30	TRBJ1-2	few	TGTGCCTGGAGTCCAGGCAGGGCTCCATATGGCTACACCTTC	CAWSPGRAPYGYTF
-	TRBV29-1	TRBJ2-3	many	TGCAGCCTAGAGGAGGCAGATACGCAGTATTTT	CSLEEADTQYF
-	TRBV30	TRBJ2-3	few	TGTGCCTGGAGTGTACACGGGGGAGGCACAGATACGCAGTATTTT	CAWSVHGGGTDTQYF
TRBD1	TRBV4-2	TRBJ1-2	-	TGTGCCAGCAGCCAGGCTCGGGACAGGGGGCCTGGTGGCTACACCTTC	CASSQARDRGPGGYTF
TRBD2	TRBV2	TRBJ2-3	many	TGTGCCAGCAGCCCCGGGACTAGTATCACAGATACGCAGTATTTT	CASSPGTSITDTQYF
TRBD2	TRBV4-2	TRBJ2-5	many	TGTGCCAGCAGCCAAGCGGGAGCGGGAGGGCCAGAGACCCAGTACTTC	CASSQAGAGGPETQYF
-	TRBV6-1	TRBJ1-5	-	TGTGCCACCGAGGTTGGTCAGGGCTCCCTCGGTCAGCCCCAGCATTTT	CATEVGQGSLGQPQHF